This is a list of T cell receptor beta chains from one sample in a study of Graves' ophthalmopathy and Graves' hyperthyroidism. In TCRdb, the multiplex PCR reads were re-called with MiXCR into one record per CDR3 protein. The sample lists some 360,000 distinct CDR3 sequences; approximately 18% were seen once. Sequencing used peripheral blood. The receptors stem from an adult woman with stable Graves' hyperthyroidism. The CDR3 runs from the conserved cysteine through the conserved F or W. Fields, in order: V gene, D gene, clone size, J gene, CDR3 length, CDR3 DNA, CDR3 protein. D genes are given only for firm matches. Size tells how often a clone was seen (once, few, many) or the class of an expanded clone, and some rows leave it out.

v_call: TRBV7-2; d_call: TRBD1; clone_size: -; j_call: TRBJ2-7; cdr3_length: 12; cdr3_nt: TGTGCCAGCAGCGTAACAGGGGTCGAGCAGTACTTC; cdr3_aa: CASSVTGVEQYF
v_call: TRBV7-2; d_call: -; clone_size: many; j_call: TRBJ2-2; cdr3_length: 14; cdr3_nt: TGTGCCAGCAGCTTAGCGGGAGGTCCCGGGGAGCTGTTTTTT; cdr3_aa: CASSLAGGPGELFF
v_call: TRBV20-1; d_call: -; clone_size: many; j_call: TRBJ1-1; cdr3_length: 13; cdr3_nt: TGCAGTGCTAGGGACAGACGGGAGACTGAAGCTTTCTTT; cdr3_aa: CSARDRRETEAFF
v_call: TRBV12-3/TRBV12-4; d_call: TRBD1; clone_size: once; j_call: TRBJ1-2; cdr3_length: 16; cdr3_nt: TGTGCCAGCAGTCCCCCGACAGGGGTGAAGGACTATGGCTACACCTTC; cdr3_aa: CASSPPTGVKDYGYTF
v_call: TRBV6-1; d_call: TRBD2; clone_size: many; j_call: TRBJ2-7; cdr3_length: 13; cdr3_nt: TGTGCCAGCAGGCGGGAGAATCTACGGGAGCAGTACTTC; cdr3_aa: CASRRENLREQYF
v_call: TRBV10-1; d_call: -; clone_size: many; j_call: TRBJ1-1; cdr3_length: 13; cdr3_nt: TGCGCCATCAGAGATAGGGAGAGCACTGAAGCTTTCTTT; cdr3_aa: CAIRDRESTEAFF
v_call: TRBV5-1; d_call: -; clone_size: many; j_call: TRBJ2-5; cdr3_length: 16; cdr3_nt: TGCGCCAGCAGCTTTAATTCTCACACGTACCAAGAGACCCAGTACTTC; cdr3_aa: CASSFNSHTYQETQYF
v_call: TRBV6-1; d_call: -; clone_size: many; j_call: TRBJ1-1; cdr3_length: 14; cdr3_nt: TGTGCCAGCAGTAGGCCGACCCTGAACACTGAAGCTTTCTTT; cdr3_aa: CASSRPTLNTEAFF
v_call: TRBV18; d_call: -; clone_size: few; j_call: TRBJ2-7; cdr3_length: 14; cdr3_nt: TGTGCCAGCTCACCCGAGCGGAACCCCTACGAGCAGTACTTC; cdr3_aa: CASSPERNPYEQYF
v_call: TRBV12-5; d_call: -; clone_size: many; j_call: TRBJ2-5; cdr3_length: 11; cdr3_nt: TGTGCTAGTGGTTTGGTAGCGACCCAGTACTTC; cdr3_aa: CASGLVATQYF
v_call: TRBV12-3/TRBV12-4; d_call: TRBD2; clone_size: many; j_call: TRBJ2-5; cdr3_length: 16; cdr3_nt: TGTGCCAGCAGCCGATCAGTAGCGGGCCGCCAAGAGACCCAGTACTTC; cdr3_aa: CASSRSVAGRQETQYF
v_call: TRBV7-8; d_call: -; clone_size: many; j_call: TRBJ2-7; cdr3_length: 16; cdr3_nt: TGTGCCAGCAGCTTAACAGGGACCACCCCTATCAACGAGCAGTACTTC; cdr3_aa: CASSLTGTTPINEQYF
v_call: TRBV6-2/TRBV6-3; d_call: -; clone_size: many; j_call: TRBJ1-1; cdr3_length: 15; cdr3_nt: TGTGCCAGCAGTTACGGGGGAATCGTGAACACTGAAGCTTTCTTT; cdr3_aa: CASSYGGIVNTEAFF
v_call: TRBV12-5; d_call: -; clone_size: many; j_call: TRBJ2-7; cdr3_length: 14; cdr3_nt: TGTGCTAGTGGTTATGAGGGACGTGGGGACGAGCAGTACTTC; cdr3_aa: CASGYEGRGDEQYF
v_call: TRBV25-1; d_call: -; clone_size: -; j_call: TRBJ2-7; cdr3_length: 15; cdr3_nt: TGTGCCAGCAAATTTAAAGCAACAGGGACCTACGAGCAGTACTTC; cdr3_aa: CASKFKATGTYEQYF
v_call: TRBV24-1; d_call: TRBD1; clone_size: many; j_call: TRBJ2-7; cdr3_length: 15; cdr3_nt: TGTGCCACCAGTGAAGGCGGGACAGGGAACTACGAGCAGTACTTC; cdr3_aa: CATSEGGTGNYEQYF
v_call: TRBV12-3/TRBV12-4; d_call: TRBD2; clone_size: many; j_call: TRBJ2-5; cdr3_length: 17; cdr3_nt: TGTGCCAGCTCCCCGGGACTAGCGGGAGGGCGTGGAGAGACCCAGTACTTC; cdr3_aa: CASSPGLAGGRGETQYF
v_call: TRBV28; d_call: -; clone_size: many; j_call: TRBJ2-5; cdr3_length: 16; cdr3_nt: TGTGCCAGCAGTTTAAGGACATTCCTCTCCGGCGAGACCCAGTACTTC; cdr3_aa: CASSLRTFLSGETQYF
v_call: TRBV28; d_call: -; clone_size: many; j_call: TRBJ2-2; cdr3_length: 13; cdr3_nt: TGTGCCAGCACGAGCCGATTGTATGGGGAGCTGTTTTTT; cdr3_aa: CASTSRLYGELFF
v_call: TRBV6-5; d_call: -; clone_size: many; j_call: TRBJ1-5; cdr3_length: 14; cdr3_nt: TGTGCCAGCAAAGGGGCCTATAGCAATCAGCCCCAGCATTTT; cdr3_aa: CASKGAYSNQPQHF
v_call: TRBV12-3/TRBV12-4; d_call: TRBD1; clone_size: many; j_call: TRBJ1-5; cdr3_length: 15; cdr3_nt: TGTGCCAGCAGCAGTACCAGGGGGGCTAGTCAGCCCCAGCATTTT; cdr3_aa: CASSSTRGASQPQHF
v_call: TRBV7-8; d_call: TRBD1; clone_size: many; j_call: TRBJ2-2; cdr3_length: 16; cdr3_nt: TGTGCCAGCAGCTTAGCCCGCGACAGGGCGAACGGGGAGCTGTTTTTT; cdr3_aa: CASSLARDRANGELFF
v_call: TRBV7-8; d_call: -; clone_size: -; j_call: TRBJ2-5; cdr3_length: 16; cdr3_nt: TGTGCCAGCAGCGAAAGCGACAGGGGAGGGGAGGAGACCCAGTACTTC; cdr3_aa: CASSESDRGGEETQYF
v_call: TRBV5-6; d_call: -; clone_size: -; j_call: TRBJ2-2; cdr3_length: 16; cdr3_nt: TGTGCCAGCAGCTTGACTCCAGCTGCGAACACCGGGGAGCTGTTTTTT; cdr3_aa: CASSLTPAANTGELFF
v_call: TRBV7-6; d_call: -; clone_size: -; j_call: TRBJ2-7; cdr3_length: 14; cdr3_nt: TGTGCCAGCAGCTTAGGAACGGAAGTGTACGAGCAGTACTTC; cdr3_aa: CASSLGTEVYEQYF
v_call: TRBV24-1; d_call: -; clone_size: few; j_call: TRBJ2-5; cdr3_length: 11; cdr3_nt: TGTGCCACCAGTGATGGAAAGACCCAGTACTTC; cdr3_aa: CATSDGKTQYF
v_call: TRBV25-1; d_call: TRBD1; clone_size: -; j_call: TRBJ1-5; cdr3_length: 14; cdr3_nt: TGTGCCAGCAGTGGGGACAGGGGGAACCAGCCCCAGCATTTT; cdr3_aa: CASSGDRGNQPQHF
v_call: TRBV11-2; d_call: -; clone_size: many; j_call: TRBJ1-5; cdr3_length: 16; cdr3_nt: TGTGCCAGCAGCTTAGGTGTAGTCAGGGGAGGTCAGCCCCAGCATTTT; cdr3_aa: CASSLGVVRGGQPQHF
v_call: TRBV6-1; d_call: -; clone_size: -; j_call: TRBJ1-2; cdr3_length: 12; cdr3_nt: TGTGCCAGCAGAGGACAGACCTATGGCTACACCTTC; cdr3_aa: CASRGQTYGYTF
v_call: TRBV6-1; d_call: -; clone_size: -; j_call: TRBJ1-1; cdr3_length: 14; cdr3_nt: TGTGCCAGCAGTGAGGCAGGGTTGAACACTGAAGCTTTCTTT; cdr3_aa: CASSEAGLNTEAFF
v_call: TRBV19; d_call: -; clone_size: many; j_call: TRBJ2-7; cdr3_length: 15; cdr3_nt: TGTGCCAGTAGTAGCGGGACAGCCACCTCCTACGAGCAGTACTTC; cdr3_aa: CASSSGTATSYEQYF
v_call: TRBV12-3/TRBV12-4; d_call: -; clone_size: many; j_call: TRBJ2-7; cdr3_length: 16; cdr3_nt: TGTGCCAGCAGTCCACGCCGCGTCCTCAGCTCCTACGAGCAGTACTTC; cdr3_aa: CASSPRRVLSSYEQYF
v_call: TRBV12-3/TRBV12-4; d_call: TRBD1; clone_size: few; j_call: TRBJ1-1; cdr3_length: 16; cdr3_nt: TGTGCCAGCAGACCTATACAGGGGAGAATGAACACTGAAGCTTTCTTT; cdr3_aa: CASRPIQGRMNTEAFF
v_call: TRBV6-1; d_call: -; clone_size: many; j_call: TRBJ2-5; cdr3_length: 15; cdr3_nt: TGTGCCAGCAGTGAAGCTTGGTTACCCCAAGAGACCCAGTACTTC; cdr3_aa: CASSEAWLPQETQYF
v_call: TRBV5-8; d_call: -; clone_size: many; j_call: TRBJ1-2; cdr3_length: 13; cdr3_nt: TGTGCCAGCAGCTTCGACAGGCTCTATGGCTACACCTTC; cdr3_aa: CASSFDRLYGYTF
v_call: TRBV20-1; d_call: -; clone_size: many; j_call: TRBJ2-5; cdr3_length: 15; cdr3_nt: TGCAGTGCTAGGGACCGTACCGGGAGCCAAGAGACCCAGTACTTC; cdr3_aa: CSARDRTGSQETQYF
v_call: TRBV20-1; d_call: -; clone_size: many; j_call: TRBJ1-5; cdr3_length: 11; cdr3_nt: TGCAGTGCTAGTCGTGGGCAGCCCCAGCATTTT; cdr3_aa: CSASRGQPQHF
v_call: TRBV19; d_call: TRBD2; clone_size: many; j_call: TRBJ2-5; cdr3_length: 15; cdr3_nt: TGTGCCAGTAGTATAGGAGGCGGGGGGTTAGAGACCCAGTACTTC; cdr3_aa: CASSIGGGGLETQYF
v_call: TRBV20-1; d_call: -; clone_size: many; j_call: TRBJ2-7; cdr3_length: 13; cdr3_nt: TGCAGTGCTAGAGATGAGCGGCTCTACGAGCAGTACTTC; cdr3_aa: CSARDERLYEQYF
v_call: TRBV29-1; d_call: -; clone_size: many; j_call: TRBJ2-7; cdr3_length: 14; cdr3_nt: TGCAGCGTTGGGGGGCTAGCCAGCTCCTACGAGCAGTACTTC; cdr3_aa: CSVGGLASSYEQYF
v_call: TRBV6-1; d_call: -; clone_size: -; j_call: TRBJ2-5; cdr3_length: 13; cdr3_nt: TGTGCCATCAGAACTAGGGAGGATGAGACCCAGTACTTC; cdr3_aa: CAIRTREDETQYF
v_call: TRBV20-1; d_call: -; clone_size: many; j_call: TRBJ2-2; cdr3_length: 15; cdr3_nt: TGCAGTGCTAGAGATCCCGCGCTGAACACCGGGGAGCTGTTTTTT; cdr3_aa: CSARDPALNTGELFF
v_call: TRBV11-1; d_call: TRBD2; clone_size: many; j_call: TRBJ2-2; cdr3_length: 16; cdr3_nt: TGTGCCAGCAGCTCCCCCGAAGCGGGAGGCACCGGGGAGCTGTTTTTT; cdr3_aa: CASSSPEAGGTGELFF
v_call: TRBV19; d_call: -; clone_size: many; j_call: TRBJ2-7; cdr3_length: 13; cdr3_nt: TGTGCCAGTAGTTACCGGTGGGACCACGAGCAGTACTTC; cdr3_aa: CASSYRWDHEQYF
v_call: TRBV19; d_call: TRBD2; clone_size: many; j_call: TRBJ2-5; cdr3_length: 14; cdr3_nt: TGTGCCAGTAGTATCGCGGGAGGGCAAGAGACCCAGTACTTC; cdr3_aa: CASSIAGGQETQYF
v_call: TRBV11-1; d_call: -; clone_size: -; j_call: TRBJ2-2; cdr3_length: 14; cdr3_nt: TGTGCCAGCAGCTTAGGTCGGGGATCCGGGGAGCTGTTTTTT; cdr3_aa: CASSLGRGSGELFF
v_call: TRBV12-3/TRBV12-4; d_call: TRBD1; clone_size: -; j_call: TRBJ2-2; cdr3_length: 19; cdr3_nt: TGTGCCAGCAGTTCCCCGCGGACAGGGAACATATACGGCACCGGGGAGCTGTTTTTT; cdr3_aa: CASSSPRTGNIYGTGELFF
v_call: TRBV28; d_call: -; clone_size: -; j_call: TRBJ1-5; cdr3_length: 16; cdr3_nt: TGTGCCAGCAGTTGGGCGGGGATCAGGAGCAATCAGCCCCAGCATTTT; cdr3_aa: CASSWAGIRSNQPQHF
v_call: TRBV18; d_call: TRBD1; clone_size: many; j_call: TRBJ1-1; cdr3_length: 16; cdr3_nt: TGTGCCAGCTCACCTTTTAAGGGGGCGATGAACACTGAAGCTTTCTTT; cdr3_aa: CASSPFKGAMNTEAFF
v_call: TRBV6-5; d_call: -; clone_size: many; j_call: TRBJ1-1; cdr3_length: 14; cdr3_nt: TGTGCCAGCAGTTACTCATCCATACCCACTGAAGCTTTCTTT; cdr3_aa: CASSYSSIPTEAFF
v_call: TRBV6-1; d_call: -; clone_size: many; j_call: TRBJ2-5; cdr3_length: 15; cdr3_nt: TGTGCCAGCAGTAAAACCGGGACCACCACCGGGGCCCAGTACTTC; cdr3_aa: CASSKTGTTTGAQYF
v_call: TRBV20-1; d_call: TRBD2; clone_size: many; j_call: TRBJ2-5; cdr3_length: 16; cdr3_nt: TGCAGTGCTAGAGAACCCAGCGGGAAGTCTAAAGAGACCCAGTACTTC; cdr3_aa: CSAREPSGKSKETQYF
v_call: TRBV7-2; d_call: TRBD1; clone_size: many; j_call: TRBJ1-5; cdr3_length: 15; cdr3_nt: TGTGCCAGCAGCTTAAACCGGGACAGGGCACAGCCCCAGCATTTT; cdr3_aa: CASSLNRDRAQPQHF